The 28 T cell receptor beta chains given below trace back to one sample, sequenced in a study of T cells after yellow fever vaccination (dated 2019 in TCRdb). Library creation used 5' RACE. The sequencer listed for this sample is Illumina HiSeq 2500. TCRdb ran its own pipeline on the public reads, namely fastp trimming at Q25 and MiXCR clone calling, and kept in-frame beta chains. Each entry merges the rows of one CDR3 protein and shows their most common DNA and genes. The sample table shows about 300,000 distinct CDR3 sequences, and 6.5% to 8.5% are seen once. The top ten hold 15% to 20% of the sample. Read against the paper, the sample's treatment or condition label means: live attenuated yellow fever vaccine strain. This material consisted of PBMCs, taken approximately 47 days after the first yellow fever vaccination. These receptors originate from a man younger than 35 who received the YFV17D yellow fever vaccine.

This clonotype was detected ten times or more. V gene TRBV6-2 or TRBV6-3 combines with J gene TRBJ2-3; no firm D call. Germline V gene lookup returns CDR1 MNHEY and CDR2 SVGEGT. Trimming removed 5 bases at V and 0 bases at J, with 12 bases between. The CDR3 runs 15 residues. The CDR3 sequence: CASSPLGSSTDTQYF. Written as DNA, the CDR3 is TGTGCCAGCAGTCCACTGGGATCTAGCACAGATACGCAGTATTTT.

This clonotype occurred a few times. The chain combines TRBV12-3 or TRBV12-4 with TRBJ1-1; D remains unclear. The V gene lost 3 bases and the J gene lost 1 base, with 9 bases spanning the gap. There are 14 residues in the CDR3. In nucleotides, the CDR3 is TGTGCCAGCAGTTTTTTATCCAAGAACACTGAAGCTTTCTTT. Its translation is CASSFLSKNTEAFF.

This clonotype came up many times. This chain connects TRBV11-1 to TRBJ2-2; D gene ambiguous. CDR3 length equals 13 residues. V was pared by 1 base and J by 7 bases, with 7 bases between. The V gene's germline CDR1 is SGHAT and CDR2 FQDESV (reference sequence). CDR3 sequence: CASSLVGFGELFF. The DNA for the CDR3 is TGTGCCAGCAGCTTAGTTGGATTCGGGGAGCTGTTTTTT.

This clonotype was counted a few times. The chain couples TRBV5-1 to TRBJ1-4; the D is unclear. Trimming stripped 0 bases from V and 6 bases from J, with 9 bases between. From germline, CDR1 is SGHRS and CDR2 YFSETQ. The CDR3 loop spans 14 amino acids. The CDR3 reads CASSLDAADEKLFF. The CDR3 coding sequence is TGCGCCAGCAGCTTGGATGCAGCCGATGAAAAACTGTTTTTT.

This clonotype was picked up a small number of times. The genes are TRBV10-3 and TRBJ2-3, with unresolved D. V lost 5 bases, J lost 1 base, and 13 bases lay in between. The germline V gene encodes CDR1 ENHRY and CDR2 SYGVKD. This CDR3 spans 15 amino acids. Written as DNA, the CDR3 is TGTGCCATCAGTCGATCGGTAGTAGGCACAGATACGCAGTATTTT. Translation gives CAISRSVVGTDTQYF.

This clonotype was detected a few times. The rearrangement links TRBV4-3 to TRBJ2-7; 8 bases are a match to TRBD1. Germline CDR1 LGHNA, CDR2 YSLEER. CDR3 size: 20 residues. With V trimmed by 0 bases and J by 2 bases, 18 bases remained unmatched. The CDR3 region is CASSQDFGAGGIPLTYEQYF. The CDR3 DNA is TGCGCCAGCAGCCAAGATTTCGGGGCAGGGGGCATACCCCTTACCTACGAGCAGTACTTC.

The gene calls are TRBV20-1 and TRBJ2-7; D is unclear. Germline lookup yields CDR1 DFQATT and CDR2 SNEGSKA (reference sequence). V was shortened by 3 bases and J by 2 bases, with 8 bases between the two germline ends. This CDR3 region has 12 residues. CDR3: CSASRTTYEQYF. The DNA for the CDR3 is TGCAGTGCTAGTCGGACGACCTACGAGCAGTACTTC.

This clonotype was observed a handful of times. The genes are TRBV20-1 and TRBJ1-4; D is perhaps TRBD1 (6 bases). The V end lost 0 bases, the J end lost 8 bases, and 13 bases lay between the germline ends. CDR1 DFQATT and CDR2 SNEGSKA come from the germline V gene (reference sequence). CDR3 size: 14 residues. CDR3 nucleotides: TGCAGTGCTAGAGATAGTAGGGGGGACGAAAAACTGTTTTTT. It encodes CSARDSRGDEKLFF.

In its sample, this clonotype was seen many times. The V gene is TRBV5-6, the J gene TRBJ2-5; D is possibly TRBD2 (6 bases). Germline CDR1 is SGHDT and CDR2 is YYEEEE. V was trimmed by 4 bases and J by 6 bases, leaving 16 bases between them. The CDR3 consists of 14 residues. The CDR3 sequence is CASSRPLASQTQYF. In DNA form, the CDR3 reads TGTGCCAGCAGCCGACCACTAGCATCTCAGACCCAGTACTTC.

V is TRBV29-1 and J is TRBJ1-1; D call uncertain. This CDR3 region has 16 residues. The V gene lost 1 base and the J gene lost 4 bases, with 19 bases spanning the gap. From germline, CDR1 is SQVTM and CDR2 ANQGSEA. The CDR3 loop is CSVEGSLGDRITEAFF. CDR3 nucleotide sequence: TGCAGCGTTGAAGGATCTCTTGGGGATAGGATCACTGAAGCTTTCTTT.

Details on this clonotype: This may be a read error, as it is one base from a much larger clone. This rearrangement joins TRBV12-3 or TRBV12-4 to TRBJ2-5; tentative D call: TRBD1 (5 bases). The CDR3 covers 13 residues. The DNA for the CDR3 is TGTGCCATCAGTCCCAGGGTCAACCCGGCCCAGTACTTC. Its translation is CAISPRVNPAQYF.

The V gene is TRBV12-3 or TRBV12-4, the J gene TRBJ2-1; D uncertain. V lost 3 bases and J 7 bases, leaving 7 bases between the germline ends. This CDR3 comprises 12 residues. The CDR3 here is CASSFLRNEQFF. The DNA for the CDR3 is TGTGCCAGCAGTTTCTTACGGAATGAGCAGTTCTTC.

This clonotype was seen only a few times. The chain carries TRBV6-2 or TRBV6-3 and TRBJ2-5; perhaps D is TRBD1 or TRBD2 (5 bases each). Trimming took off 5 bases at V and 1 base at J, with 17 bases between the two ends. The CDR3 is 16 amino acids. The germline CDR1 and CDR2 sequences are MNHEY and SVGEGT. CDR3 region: CASSPHTGQPQETQYF. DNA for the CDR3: TGTGCCAGCAGTCCACACACGGGGCAACCCCAAGAGACCCAGTACTTC.

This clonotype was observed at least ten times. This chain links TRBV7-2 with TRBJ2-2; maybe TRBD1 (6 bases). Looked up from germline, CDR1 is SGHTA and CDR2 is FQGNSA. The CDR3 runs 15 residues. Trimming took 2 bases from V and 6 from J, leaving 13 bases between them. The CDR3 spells CASSLTGMQAGELFF. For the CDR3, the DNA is TGTGCCAGCAGCTTAACAGGGATGCAGGCCGGGGAGCTGTTTTTT.

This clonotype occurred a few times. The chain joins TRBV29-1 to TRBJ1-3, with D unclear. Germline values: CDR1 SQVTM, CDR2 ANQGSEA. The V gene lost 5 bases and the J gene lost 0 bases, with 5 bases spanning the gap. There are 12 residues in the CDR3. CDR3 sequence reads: CSVSVSGNTIYF. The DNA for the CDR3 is TGCAGCGTTTCCGTCTCTGGAAACACCATATATTTT.

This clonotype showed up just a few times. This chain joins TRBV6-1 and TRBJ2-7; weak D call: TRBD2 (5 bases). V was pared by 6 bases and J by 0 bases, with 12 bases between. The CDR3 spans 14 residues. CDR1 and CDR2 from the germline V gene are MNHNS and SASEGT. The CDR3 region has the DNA TGTGCCAGCAGCCGTGACGGACTCTCCTACGAGCAGTACTTC. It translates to CASSRDGLSYEQYF.

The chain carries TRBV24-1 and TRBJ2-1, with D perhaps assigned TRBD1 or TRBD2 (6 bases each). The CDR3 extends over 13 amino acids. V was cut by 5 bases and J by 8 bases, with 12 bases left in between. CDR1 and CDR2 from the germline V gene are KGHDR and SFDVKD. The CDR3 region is CATSGVGGYEQFF. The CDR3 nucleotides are TGTGCCACCAGTGGGGTCGGGGGCTATGAGCAGTTCTTC.

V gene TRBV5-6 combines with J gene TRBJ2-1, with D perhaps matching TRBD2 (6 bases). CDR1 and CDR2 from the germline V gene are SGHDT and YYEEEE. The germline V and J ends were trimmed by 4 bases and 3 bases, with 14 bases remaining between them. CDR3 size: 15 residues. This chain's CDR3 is CASSPSTSSYNEQFF. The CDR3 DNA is TGTGCCAGCAGCCCTTCGACTAGTAGCTACAATGAGCAGTTCTTC. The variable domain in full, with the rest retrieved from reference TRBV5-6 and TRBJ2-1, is DAGVTQSPTHLIKTRGQQVTLRCSPKSGHDTVSWYQQALGQGPQFIFQYYEEEERQRGNFPDRFSGHQFPNYSSELNVNALLLGDSALYLCASSPSTSSYNEQFFGPGTRLTVL.

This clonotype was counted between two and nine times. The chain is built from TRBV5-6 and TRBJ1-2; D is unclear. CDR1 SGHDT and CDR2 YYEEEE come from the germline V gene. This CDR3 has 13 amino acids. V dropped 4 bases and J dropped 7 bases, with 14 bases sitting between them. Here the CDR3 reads CASSISMDLGYTF. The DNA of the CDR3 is TGTGCCAGCAGCATATCCATGGACCTTGGCTACACCTTC. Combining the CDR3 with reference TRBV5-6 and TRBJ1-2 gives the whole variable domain DAGVTQSPTHLIKTRGQQVTLRCSPKSGHDTVSWYQQALGQGPQFIFQYYEEEERQRGNFPDRFSGHQFPNYSSELNVNALLLGDSALYLCASSISMDLGYTFGSGTRLTVV.

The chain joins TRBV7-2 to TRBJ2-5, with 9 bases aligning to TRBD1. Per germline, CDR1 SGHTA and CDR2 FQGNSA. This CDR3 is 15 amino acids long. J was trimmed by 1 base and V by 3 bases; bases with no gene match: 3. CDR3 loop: CASSFNRGRQETQYF. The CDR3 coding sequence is TGTGCCAGCAGCTTCAACAGGGGGCGCCAAGAGACCCAGTACTTC.

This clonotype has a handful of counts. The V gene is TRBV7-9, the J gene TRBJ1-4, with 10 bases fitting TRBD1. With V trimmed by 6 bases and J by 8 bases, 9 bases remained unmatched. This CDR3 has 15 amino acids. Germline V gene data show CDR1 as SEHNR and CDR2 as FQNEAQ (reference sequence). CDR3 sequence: CASRRGTGASEKLFF. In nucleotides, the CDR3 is TGTGCCAGCAGGCGAGGGACAGGGGCAAGCGAAAAACTGTTTTTT.

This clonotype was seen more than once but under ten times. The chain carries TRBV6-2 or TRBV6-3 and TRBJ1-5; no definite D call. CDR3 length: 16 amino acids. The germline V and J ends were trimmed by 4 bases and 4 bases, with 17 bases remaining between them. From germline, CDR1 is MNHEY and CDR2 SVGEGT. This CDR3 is CASSSPRVASNQPQHF. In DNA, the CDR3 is TGTGCCAGCAGTTCACCGAGGGTAGCCTCGAATCAGCCCCAGCATTTT.

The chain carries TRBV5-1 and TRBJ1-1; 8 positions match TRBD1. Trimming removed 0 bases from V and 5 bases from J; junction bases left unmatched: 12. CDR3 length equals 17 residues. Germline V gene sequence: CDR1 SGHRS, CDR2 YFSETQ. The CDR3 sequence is CASSLALGTGLGTEAFF. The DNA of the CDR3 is TGCGCCAGCAGCTTGGCTCTGGGGACAGGACTGGGTACTGAAGCTTTCTTT.

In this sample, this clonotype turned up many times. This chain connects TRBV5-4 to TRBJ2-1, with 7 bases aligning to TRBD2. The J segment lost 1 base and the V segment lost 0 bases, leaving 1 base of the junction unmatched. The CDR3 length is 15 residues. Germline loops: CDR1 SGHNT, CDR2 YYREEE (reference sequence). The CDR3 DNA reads TGTGCCAGCAGCTTGGACGGGGGGTCCTACAATGAGCAGTTCTTC. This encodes CASSLDGGSYNEQFF.

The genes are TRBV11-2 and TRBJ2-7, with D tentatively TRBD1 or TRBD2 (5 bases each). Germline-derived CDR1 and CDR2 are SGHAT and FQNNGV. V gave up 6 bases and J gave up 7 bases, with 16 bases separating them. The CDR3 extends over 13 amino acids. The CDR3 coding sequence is TGTGCCAGCAGACCCAGGGTGACGGGGGAGCAGTACTTC. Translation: CASRPRVTGEQYF.

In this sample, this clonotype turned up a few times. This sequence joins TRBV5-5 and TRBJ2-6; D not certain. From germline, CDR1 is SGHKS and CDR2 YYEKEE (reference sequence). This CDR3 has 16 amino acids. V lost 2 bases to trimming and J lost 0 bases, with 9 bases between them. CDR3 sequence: CASSLTTNSGANVLTF. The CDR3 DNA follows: TGTGCCAGCAGCTTAACTACCAACTCTGGGGCCAACGTCCTGACTTTC.

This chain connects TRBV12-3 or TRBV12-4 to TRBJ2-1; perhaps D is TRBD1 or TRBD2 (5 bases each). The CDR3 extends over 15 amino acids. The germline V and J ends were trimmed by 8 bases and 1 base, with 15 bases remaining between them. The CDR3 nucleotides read TGTGCCAGCGTCATTGGGGGTGGGTCCTACAATGAGCAGTTCTTC. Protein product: CASVIGGGSYNEQFF.

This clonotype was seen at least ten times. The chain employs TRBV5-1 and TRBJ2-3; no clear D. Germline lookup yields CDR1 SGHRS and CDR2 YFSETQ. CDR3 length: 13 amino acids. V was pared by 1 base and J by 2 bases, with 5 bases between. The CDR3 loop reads CASSLTLTDTQYF. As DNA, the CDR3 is TGCGCCAGCAGCTTGACTCTCACAGATACGCAGTATTTT.